Presented here are 7 T cell receptor beta chains from one specimen sequenced in a study of T cells after yellow fever vaccination. TCRdb re-called the 5' RACE reads with MiXCR, one entry per CDR3 protein. The table includes some 350,000 distinct CDR3 sequences, 3% to 4.5% detected once. Specimen: PBMCs, collected 5 days after the yellow fever booster vaccination. Receptors originate from a man younger than 30 who received the YFV17D yellow fever vaccine.

This clonotype was seen repeatedly, ten times or more. The chain links TRBV6-6 to TRBJ1-5; unclear D gene. The germline V gene encodes CDR1 MNHNY and CDR2 SVGAGI (reference sequence). The CDR3 extends over 14 amino acids. V was clipped by 1 base and J by 1 base, with 5 bases between them. This CDR3 is CASSYFQSNQPQHF. In nucleotides, the CDR3 is TGTGCCAGCAGTTACTTTCAGAGCAATCAGCCCCAGCATTTT.

V and J are TRBV20-1 and TRBJ1-1; 7 bases are shared with TRBD1. With 7 bases clipped from V and 11 bases from J, the junction kept 16 bases outside the gene matches. CDR1 and CDR2 (germline): DFQATT, SNEGSKA (reference sequence). CDR3 length: 13 amino acids. The CDR3 protein is CSVATDREGGAFF. Written as DNA, the CDR3 is TGCAGTGTTGCAACCGACAGGGAGGGGGGCGCTTTCTTT.

This clonotype was seen ten or more times. This chain links TRBV10-3 with TRBJ2-5; TRBD2 agrees at 7 bases. Germline assignment: CDR1 ENHRY and CDR2 SYGVKD. V was pared by 0 bases and J by 4 bases, with 5 bases of the junction left unmatched. The CDR3 contains 15 residues. CDR3 nucleotides: TGTGCCATCAGTGAGTCGCGAGGGAGGGGAGAGACCCAGTACTTC. Amino acid sequence: CAISESRGRGETQYF.

V and J are TRBV7-2 and TRBJ2-7; 10 bases agree with TRBD2. CDR3 length equals 14 residues. V shed 7 bases, J shed 1 base, and the junction held 4 bases outside the gene matches. CDR1 is SGHTA, CDR2 FQGNSA, per germline. The CDR3 bases are TGTGCCAGCACTGTACTAGCGGGGTCCTACGAGCAGTACTTC. Amino acids: CASTVLAGSYEQYF.

The rearrangement uses TRBV11-2 and TRBJ2-5, with TRBD1 matching over 9 bases. Per germline, CDR1 SGHAT and CDR2 FQNNGV. The J segment lost 5 bases and the V segment lost 3 bases, leaving 7 bases of the junction unmatched. The CDR3 spans 15 residues. The CDR3 region is CASSFGTGSLETQYF. CDR3 in DNA: TGTGCCAGCAGCTTCGGGACAGGGAGTTTGGAGACCCAGTACTTC. Filled out from reference TRBV11-2 and TRBJ2-5, the complete variable domain reads EAGVAQSPRYKIIEKRQSVAFWCNPISGHATLYWYQQILGQGPKLLIQFQNNGVVDDSQLPKDRFSAERLKGVDSTLKIQPAKLEDSAVYLCASSFGTGSLETQYFGPGTRLLVL.

V gene TRBV4-3 combines with J gene TRBJ1-5, with D perhaps TRBD1 (5 bases). V was trimmed by 4 bases and J by 0 bases, leaving 16 bases between them. Germline V gene lookup returns CDR1 LGHNA and CDR2 YSLEER. The CDR3 has 17 amino acids. CDR3 sequence: CASSLNVRVSSNQPQHF. The CDR3, as DNA: TGCGCCAGCAGCCTCAACGTCAGGGTTAGTAGCAATCAGCCCCAGCATTTT.

The chain joins TRBV4-3 to TRBJ2-3; D is unresolved. With 0 bases removed from V and 4 bases from J, the gap between germline ends came to 8 bases. The CDR3 loop spans 14 amino acids. Germline V gene data show CDR1 as LGHNA and CDR2 as YSLEER. The CDR3 loop reads CASSQDIEADTQYF. The DNA for the CDR3 is TGCGCCAGCAGCCAAGATATAGAAGCAGATACGCAGTATTTT.